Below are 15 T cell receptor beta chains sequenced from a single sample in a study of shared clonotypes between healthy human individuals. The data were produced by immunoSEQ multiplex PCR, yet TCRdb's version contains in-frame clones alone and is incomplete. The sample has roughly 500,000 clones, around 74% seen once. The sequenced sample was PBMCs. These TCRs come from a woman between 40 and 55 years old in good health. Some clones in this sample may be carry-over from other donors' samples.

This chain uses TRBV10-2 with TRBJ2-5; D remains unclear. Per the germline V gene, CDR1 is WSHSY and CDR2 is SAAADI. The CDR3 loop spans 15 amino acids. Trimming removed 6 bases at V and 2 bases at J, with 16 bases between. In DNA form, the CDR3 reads TGCGCCAGCAGGAAACCCTACAGTGAACAAGAGACCCAGTACTTC. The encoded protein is CASRKPYSEQETQYF.

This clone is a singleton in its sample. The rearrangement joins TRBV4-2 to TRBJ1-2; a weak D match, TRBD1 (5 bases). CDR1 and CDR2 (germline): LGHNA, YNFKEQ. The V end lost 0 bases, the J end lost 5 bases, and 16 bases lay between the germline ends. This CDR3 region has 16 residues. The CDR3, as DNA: TGTGCCAGCAGCCAAGATGGGGGTGCCCAAGGTTATGGCTACACCTTC. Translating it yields CASSQDGGAQGYGYTF.

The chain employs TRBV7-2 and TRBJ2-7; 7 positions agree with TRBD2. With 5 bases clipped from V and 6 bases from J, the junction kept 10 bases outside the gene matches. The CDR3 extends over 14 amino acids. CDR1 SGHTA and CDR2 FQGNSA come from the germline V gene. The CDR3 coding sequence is TGTGCCAGCAGCACAAGAGTCTCGGGGGGCGAGCAGTACTTC. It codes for CASSTRVSGGEQYF. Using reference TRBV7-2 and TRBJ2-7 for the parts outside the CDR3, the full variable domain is GAGVSQSPSNKVTEKGKDVELRCDPISGHTALYWYRQSLGQGLEFLIYFQGNSAPDKSGLPSDRFSAERTGGSVSTLTIQRTQQEDSAVYLCASSTRVSGGEQYFGPGTRLTVT.

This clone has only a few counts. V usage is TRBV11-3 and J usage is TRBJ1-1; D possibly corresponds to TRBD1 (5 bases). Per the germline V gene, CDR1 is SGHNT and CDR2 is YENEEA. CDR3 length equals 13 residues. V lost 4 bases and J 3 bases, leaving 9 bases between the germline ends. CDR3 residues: CASSYDSDTEAFF. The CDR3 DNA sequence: TGTGCCAGCAGCTACGACAGCGACACTGAAGCTTTCTTT.

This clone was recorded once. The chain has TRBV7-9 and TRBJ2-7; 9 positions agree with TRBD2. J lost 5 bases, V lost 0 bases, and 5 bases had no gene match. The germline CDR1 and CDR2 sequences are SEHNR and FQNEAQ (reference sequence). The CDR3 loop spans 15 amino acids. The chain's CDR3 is CASSLAIAGVHEQYF. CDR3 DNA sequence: TGTGCCAGCAGCTTAGCGATAGCGGGAGTTCACGAGCAGTACTTC. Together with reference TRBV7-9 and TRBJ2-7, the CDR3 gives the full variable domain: DTGVSQNPRHKITKRGQNVTFRCDPISEHNRLYWYRQTLGQGPEFLTYFQNEAQLEKSRLLSDRFSAERPKGSFSTLEIQRTEQGDSAMYLCASSLAIAGVHEQYFGPGTRLTVT.

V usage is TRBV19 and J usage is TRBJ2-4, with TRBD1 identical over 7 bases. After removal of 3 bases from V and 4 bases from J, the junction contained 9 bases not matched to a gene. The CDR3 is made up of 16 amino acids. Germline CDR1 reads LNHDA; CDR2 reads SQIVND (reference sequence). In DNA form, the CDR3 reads TGTGCCAGTAGTATTTTCCAAGACAGGGAAAAAAACATTCAGTACTTC. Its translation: CASSIFQDREKNIQYF.

For the CDR3, the DNA is TGTGCCAGCAGCCGCTTCGTTCCACCTTCGGGCAGGTACGAGCAGTACTTC. Protein sequence: CASSRFVPPSGRYEQYF. The chain uses TRBV7-8 and TRBJ2-7; unclear D gene. Trimming shortened V by 5 bases and J by 4 bases, and 24 bases separated the two germline ends. This CDR3 region has 17 residues. The V gene's germline CDR1 is SGHVS and CDR2 FQNEAQ.

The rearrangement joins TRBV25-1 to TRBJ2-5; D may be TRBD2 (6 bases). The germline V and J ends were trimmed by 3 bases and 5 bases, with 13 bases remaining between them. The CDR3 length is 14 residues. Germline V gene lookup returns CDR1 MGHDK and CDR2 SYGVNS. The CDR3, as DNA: TGTGCCAGCAGTGATCCGAGCGGGCTGGAGACCCAGTACTTC. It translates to CASSDPSGLETQYF.

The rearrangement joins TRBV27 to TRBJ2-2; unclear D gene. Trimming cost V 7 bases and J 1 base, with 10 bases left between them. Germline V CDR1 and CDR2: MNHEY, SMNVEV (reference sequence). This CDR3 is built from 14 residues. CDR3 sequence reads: CASILARNTGELFF. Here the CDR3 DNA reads TGTGCCAGCATCCTCGCTAGGAACACCGGGGAGCTGTTTTTT.

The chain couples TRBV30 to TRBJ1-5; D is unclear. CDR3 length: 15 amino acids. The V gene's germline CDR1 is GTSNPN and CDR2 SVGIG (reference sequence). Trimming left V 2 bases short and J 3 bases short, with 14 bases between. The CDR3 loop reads CAWSHVGRVNQPQHF. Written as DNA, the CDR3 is TGTGCCTGGAGTCATGTAGGGAGAGTCAATCAGCCCCAGCATTTT.

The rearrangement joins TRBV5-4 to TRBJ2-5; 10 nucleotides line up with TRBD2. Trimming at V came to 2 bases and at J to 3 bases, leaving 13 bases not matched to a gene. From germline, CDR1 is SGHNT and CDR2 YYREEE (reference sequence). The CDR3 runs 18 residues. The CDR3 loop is CASSFGSSSGRGKETQYF. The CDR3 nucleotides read TGTGCCAGCAGCTTCGGCTCCTCTAGCGGGAGAGGAAAAGAGACCCAGTACTTC.

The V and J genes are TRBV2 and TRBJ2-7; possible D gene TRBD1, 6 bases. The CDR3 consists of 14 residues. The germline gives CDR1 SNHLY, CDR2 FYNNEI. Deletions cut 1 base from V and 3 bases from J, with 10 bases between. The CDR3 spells CASSEGQAYYEQYF. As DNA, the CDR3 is TGTGCCAGCAGTGAAGGACAGGCGTACTACGAGCAGTACTTC.

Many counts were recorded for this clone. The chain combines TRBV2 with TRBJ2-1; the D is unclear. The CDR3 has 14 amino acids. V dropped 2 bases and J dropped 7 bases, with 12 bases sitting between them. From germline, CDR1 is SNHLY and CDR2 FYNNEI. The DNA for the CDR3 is TGTGCCAGCAGTGAAAGGTGGGAAGGGAATGAGCAGTTCTTC. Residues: CASSERWEGNEQFF.

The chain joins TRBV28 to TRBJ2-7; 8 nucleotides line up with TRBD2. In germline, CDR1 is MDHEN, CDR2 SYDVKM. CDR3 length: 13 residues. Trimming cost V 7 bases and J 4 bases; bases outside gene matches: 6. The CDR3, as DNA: TGTGCCAGCAAAGGCGGGGGGACATACGAGCAGTACTTC. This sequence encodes CASKGGGTYEQYF. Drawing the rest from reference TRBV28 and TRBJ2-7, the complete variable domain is DVKVTQSSRYLVKRTGEKVFLECVQDMDHENMFWYRQDPGLGLRLIYFSYDVKMKEKGDIPEGYSVSREKKERFSLILESASTNQTSMYLCASKGGGTYEQYFGPGTRLTVT.

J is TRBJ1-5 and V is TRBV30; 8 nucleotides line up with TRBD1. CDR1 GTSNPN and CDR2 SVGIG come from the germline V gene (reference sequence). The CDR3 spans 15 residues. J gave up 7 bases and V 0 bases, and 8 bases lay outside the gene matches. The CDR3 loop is CAWSVTGGSGQPQHF. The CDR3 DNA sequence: TGTGCCTGGAGTGTAACAGGGGGATCCGGGCAGCCCCAGCATTTT.